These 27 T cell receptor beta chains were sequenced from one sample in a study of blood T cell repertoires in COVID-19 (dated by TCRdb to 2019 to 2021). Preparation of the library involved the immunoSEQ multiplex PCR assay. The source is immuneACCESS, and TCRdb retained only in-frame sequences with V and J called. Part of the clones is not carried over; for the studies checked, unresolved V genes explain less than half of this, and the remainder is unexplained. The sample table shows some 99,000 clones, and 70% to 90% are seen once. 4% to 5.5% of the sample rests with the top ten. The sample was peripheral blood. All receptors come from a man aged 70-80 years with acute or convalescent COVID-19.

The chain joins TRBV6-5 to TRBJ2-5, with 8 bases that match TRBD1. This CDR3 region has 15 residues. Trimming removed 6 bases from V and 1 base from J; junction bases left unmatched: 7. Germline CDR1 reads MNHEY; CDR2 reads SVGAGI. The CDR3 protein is CASRPRTGPQETQYF. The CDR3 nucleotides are TGTGCCAGCAGACCCAGGACAGGGCCCCAAGAGACCCAGTACTTC.

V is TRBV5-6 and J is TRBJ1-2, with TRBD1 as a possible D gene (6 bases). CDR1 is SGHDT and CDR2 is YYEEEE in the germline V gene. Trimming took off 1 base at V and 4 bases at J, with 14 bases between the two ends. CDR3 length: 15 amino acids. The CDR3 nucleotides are TGTGCCAGCAGCTTGAAGCGTGCAGGGGCCTATGGCTACACCTTC. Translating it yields CASSLKRAGAYGYTF.

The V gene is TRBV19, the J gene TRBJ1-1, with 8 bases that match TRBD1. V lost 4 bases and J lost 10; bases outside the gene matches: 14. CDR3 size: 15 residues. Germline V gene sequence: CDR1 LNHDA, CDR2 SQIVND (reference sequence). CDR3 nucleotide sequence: TGTGCCAGTAGTACCCCCCGCAGGGGGCTAACTTTAGCTTTCTTT. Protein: CASSTPRRGLTLAFF. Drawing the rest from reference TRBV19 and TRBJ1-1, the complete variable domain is DGGITQSPKYLFRKEGQNVTLSCEQNLNHDAMYWYRQDPGQGLRLIYYSQIVNDFQKGDIAEGYSVSREKKESFPLTVTSAQKNPTAFYLCASSTPRRGLTLAFFGQGTRLTVV.

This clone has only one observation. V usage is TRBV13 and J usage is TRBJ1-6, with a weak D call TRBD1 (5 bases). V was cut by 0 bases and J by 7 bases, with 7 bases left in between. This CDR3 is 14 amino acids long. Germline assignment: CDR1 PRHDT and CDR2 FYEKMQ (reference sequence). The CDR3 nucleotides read TGTGCCAGCAGCTTAGGGGGGCTAAATTCACCCCTCCACTTT. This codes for CASSLGGLNSPLHF.

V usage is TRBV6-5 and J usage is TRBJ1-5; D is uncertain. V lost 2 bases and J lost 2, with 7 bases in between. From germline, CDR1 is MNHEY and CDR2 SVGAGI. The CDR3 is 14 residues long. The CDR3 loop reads CASSYIGGNQPQHF. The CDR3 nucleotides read TGTGCCAGCAGTTACATCGGGGGCAATCAGCCCCAGCATTTT.

CDR3 residues: CASSLTSGGYNEQFF. CDR3 bases: TGCGCCAGCAGCTTAACTAGCGGGGGTTACAATGAGCAGTTCTTC. The chain carries TRBV5-1 and TRBJ2-1; 11 bases fit TRBD2. There are 15 residues in the CDR3. Unmatched junction bases numbered 2, after V lost 2 bases and J lost 4 bases. The germline CDR1 and CDR2 sequences are SGHRS and YFSETQ.

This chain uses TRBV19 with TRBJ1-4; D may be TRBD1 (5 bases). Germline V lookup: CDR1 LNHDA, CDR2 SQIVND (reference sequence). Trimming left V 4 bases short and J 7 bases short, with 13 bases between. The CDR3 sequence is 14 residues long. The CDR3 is CASSTQVSGEKLFF. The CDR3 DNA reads TGTGCCAGTAGTACACAGGTTTCCGGTGAAAAACTGTTTTTT.

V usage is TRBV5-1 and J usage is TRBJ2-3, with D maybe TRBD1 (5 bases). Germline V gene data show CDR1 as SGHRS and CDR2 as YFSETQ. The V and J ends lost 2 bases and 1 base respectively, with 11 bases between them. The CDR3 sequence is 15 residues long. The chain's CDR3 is CASSFRVRGTDTQYF. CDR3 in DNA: TGCGCCAGCAGCTTCAGGGTCCGGGGCACAGATACGCAGTATTTT.

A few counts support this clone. The CDR3 protein is CASSLEERGSPLHF. In DNA form, the CDR3 reads TGTGCCAGCAGCCTCGAAGAAAGGGGTTCACCCCTCCACTTT. This chain links TRBV14 with TRBJ1-6; TRBD1 is a possible D gene (5 bases). Trimming cost V 4 bases and J 9 bases, with 13 bases left between them. Germline V gives CDR1 SGHDN, CDR2 FVKESK. This CDR3 has 14 residues.

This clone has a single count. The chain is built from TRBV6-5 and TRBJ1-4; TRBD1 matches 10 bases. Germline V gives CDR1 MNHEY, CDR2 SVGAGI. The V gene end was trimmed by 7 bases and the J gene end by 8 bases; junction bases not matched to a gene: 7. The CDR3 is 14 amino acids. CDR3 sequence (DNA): TGTGCCAGCAACCCGACAGGGGGCTTAGAAAAACTGTTTTTT. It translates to CASNPTGGLEKLFF.

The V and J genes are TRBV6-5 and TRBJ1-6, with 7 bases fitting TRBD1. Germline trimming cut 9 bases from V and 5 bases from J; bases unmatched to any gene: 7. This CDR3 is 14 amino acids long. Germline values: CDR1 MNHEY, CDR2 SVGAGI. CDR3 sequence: CASSRDRNNSPLHF. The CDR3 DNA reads TGTGCCAGTAGTAGGGACAGAAATAATTCACCCCTCCACTTT.

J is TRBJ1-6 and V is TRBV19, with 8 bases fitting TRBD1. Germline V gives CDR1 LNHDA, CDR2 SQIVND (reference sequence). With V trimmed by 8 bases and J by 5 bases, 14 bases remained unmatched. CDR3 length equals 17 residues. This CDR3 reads CASDTGGGRQDNSPLHF. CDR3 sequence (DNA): TGTGCCAGTGATACAGGGGGTGGCCGACAAGATAATTCACCCCTCCACTTT.

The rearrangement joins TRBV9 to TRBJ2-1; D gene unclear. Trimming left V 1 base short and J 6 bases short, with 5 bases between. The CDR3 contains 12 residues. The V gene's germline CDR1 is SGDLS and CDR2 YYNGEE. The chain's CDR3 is CASSVNRNEQFF. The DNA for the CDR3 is TGTGCCAGCAGCGTAAATCGCAATGAGCAGTTCTTC.

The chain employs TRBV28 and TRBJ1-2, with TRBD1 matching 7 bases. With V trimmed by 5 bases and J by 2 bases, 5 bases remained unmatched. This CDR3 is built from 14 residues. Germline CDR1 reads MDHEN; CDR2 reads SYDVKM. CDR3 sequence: CASSRTGENYGYTF. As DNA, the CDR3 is TGTGCCAGCAGTCGAACAGGGGAGAACTATGGCTACACCTTC.

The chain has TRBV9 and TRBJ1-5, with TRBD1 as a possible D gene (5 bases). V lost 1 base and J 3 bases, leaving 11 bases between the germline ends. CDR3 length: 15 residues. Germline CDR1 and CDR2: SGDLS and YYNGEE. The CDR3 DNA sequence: TGTGCCAGCAGCGTATCAGGGTTACCCAATCAGCCCCAGCATTTT. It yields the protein CASSVSGLPNQPQHF. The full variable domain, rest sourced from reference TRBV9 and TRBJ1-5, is DSGVTQTPKHLITATGQRVTLRCSPRSGDLSVYWYQQSLDQGLQFLIQYYNGEERAKGNILERFSAQQFPDLHSELNLSSLELGDSALYFCASSVSGLPNQPQHFGDGTRLSIL.

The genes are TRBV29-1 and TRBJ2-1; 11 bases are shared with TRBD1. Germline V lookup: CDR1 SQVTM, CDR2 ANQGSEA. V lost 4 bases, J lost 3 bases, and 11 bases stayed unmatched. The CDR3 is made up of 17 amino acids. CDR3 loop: CSVAGTGGYDLYNEQFF. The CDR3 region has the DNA TGCAGCGTTGCGGGGACAGGGGGATACGATCTCTACAATGAGCAGTTCTTC.

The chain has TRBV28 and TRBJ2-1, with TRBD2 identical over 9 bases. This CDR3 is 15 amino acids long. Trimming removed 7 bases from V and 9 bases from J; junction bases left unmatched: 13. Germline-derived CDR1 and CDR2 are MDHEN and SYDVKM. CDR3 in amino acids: CASTYPRSTSGEQFF. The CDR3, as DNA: TGTGCCAGCACCTATCCACGATCGACTAGCGGTGAGCAGTTCTTC.

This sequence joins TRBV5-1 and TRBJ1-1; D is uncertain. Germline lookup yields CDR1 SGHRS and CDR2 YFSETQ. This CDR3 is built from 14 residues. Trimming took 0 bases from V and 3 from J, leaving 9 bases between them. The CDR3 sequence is CASSLDSSHTEAFF. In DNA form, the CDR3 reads TGCGCCAGCAGCTTGGATTCATCCCACACTGAAGCTTTCTTT.

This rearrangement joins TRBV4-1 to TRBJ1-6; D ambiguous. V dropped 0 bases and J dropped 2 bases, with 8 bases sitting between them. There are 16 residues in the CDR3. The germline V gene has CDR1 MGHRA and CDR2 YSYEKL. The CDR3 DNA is TGCGCCAGCAGCCAAGAGCCCTCAGCCTATAATTCACCCCTCCACTTT. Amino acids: CASSQEPSAYNSPLHF.

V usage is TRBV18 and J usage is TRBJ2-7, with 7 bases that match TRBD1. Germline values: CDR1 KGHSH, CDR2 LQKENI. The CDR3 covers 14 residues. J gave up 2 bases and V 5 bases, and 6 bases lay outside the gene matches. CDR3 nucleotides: TGTGCCAGCTCATACCGACAGGGTACCTACGAGCAGTACTTC. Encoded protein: CASSYRQGTYEQYF.

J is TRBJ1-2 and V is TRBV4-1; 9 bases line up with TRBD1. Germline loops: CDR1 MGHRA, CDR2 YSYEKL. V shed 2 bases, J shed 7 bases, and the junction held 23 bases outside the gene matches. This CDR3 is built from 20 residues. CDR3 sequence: CASSQSGPTGGAASRSGYTF. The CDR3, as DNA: TGCGCCAGCAGCCAATCCGGACCCACAGGGGGCGCAGCGTCAAGAAGTGGCTACACCTTC.

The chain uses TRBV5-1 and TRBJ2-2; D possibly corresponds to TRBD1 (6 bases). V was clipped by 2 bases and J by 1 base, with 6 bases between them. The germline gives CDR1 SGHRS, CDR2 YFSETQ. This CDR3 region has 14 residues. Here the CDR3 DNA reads TGCGCCAGCAGCTTACAGGGGAACACCGGGGAGCTGTTTTTT. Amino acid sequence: CASSLQGNTGELFF.

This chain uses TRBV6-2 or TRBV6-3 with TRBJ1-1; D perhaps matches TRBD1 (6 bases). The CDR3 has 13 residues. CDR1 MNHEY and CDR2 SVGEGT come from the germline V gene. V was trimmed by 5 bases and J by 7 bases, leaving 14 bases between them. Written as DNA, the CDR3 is TGTGCCAGCAGTCGTCGCCGGGACAATGAAGCTTTCTTT. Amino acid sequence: CASSRRRDNEAFF.

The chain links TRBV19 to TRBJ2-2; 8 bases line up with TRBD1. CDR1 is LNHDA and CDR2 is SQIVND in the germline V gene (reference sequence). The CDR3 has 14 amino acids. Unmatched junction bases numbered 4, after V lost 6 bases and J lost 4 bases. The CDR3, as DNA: TGTGCCAGTAGAGGGACAGGCTCCACCGGGGAGCTGTTTTTT. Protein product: CASRGTGSTGELFF.

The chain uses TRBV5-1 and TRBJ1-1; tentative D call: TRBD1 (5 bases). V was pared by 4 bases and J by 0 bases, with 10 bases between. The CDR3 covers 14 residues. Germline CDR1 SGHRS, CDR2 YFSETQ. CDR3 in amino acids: CASSGAGLNTEAFF. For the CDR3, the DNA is TGCGCCAGCAGCGGGGCAGGCCTGAACACTGAAGCTTTCTTT.

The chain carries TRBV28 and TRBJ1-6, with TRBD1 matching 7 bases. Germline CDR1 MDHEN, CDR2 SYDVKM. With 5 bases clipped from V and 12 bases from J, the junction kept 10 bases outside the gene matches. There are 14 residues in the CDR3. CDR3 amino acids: CASSTHGQALPLHF. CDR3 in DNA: TGTGCCAGCAGTACCCACGGACAGGCTTTACCCCTCCACTTT.

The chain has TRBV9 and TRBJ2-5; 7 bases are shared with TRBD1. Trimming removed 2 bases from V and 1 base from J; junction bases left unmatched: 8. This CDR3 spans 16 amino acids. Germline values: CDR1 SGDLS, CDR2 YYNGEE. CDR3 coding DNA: TGTGCCAGCAGCGTCCAGCCCGGGACAGCCCAAGAGACCCAGTACTTC. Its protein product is CASSVQPGTAQETQYF.